This T cell receptor beta chain was documented in a study of blood T cell repertoires in COVID-19. Study context: In each case, the material was cDNA or gDNA derived from T cells, B-cell-depleted T cells, or PBMCs.

In the original analysis: Reference gene primer amplification in the assay estimated nucleated cell counts. The assay was immunoSEQ multiplex PCR, and TCRdb's table has in-frame clones only and misses some. Clone size and the V and J calls come from that table; the DNA yielded D and trimming. The top ten hold approximately 6% of the sample, which has approximately 89,000 clones, 85% to 95% seen once. This clone was recorded only once. Germline V gives CDR1 LNHDA, CDR2 SQIVND (reference sequence). The CDR3 totals 16 residues. Losses at the gene ends were 2 bases for V and 4 bases for J; bases not matched to a gene: 5.

The sequence was obtained from a woman aged 55-75 years with active COVID-19. The sample taken for sequencing was peripheral blood. The chain has TRBV19 and TRBJ1-3, with 10 bases lining up with TRBD1. The CDR3 spells CASSILGQGTGNTIYF. CDR3 sequence (DNA): TGTGCCAGTAGTATATTGGGACAGGGGACAGGAAACACCATATATTTT.